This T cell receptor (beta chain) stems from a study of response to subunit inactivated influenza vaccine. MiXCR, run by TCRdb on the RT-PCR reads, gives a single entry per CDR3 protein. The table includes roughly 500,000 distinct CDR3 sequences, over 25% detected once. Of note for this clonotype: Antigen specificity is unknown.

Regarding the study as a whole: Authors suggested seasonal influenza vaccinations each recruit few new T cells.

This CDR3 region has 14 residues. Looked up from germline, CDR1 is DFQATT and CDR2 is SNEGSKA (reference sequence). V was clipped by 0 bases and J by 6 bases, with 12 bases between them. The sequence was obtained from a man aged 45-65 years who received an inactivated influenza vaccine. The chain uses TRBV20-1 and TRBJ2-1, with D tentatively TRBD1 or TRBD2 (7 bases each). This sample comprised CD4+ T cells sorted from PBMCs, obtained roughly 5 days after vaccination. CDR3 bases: TGCAGTGCTAGAGATCGCAGGGGGGGCAATGAGCAGTTCTTC. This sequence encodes CSARDRRGGNEQFF.